A single sample gave rise to the 27 T cell receptor beta chains below, sequenced in a study of T cells in Graves' hyperthyroidism and ophthalmopathy. Researchers amplified the TCR beta CDR3 regions from RNA transcripts. First-round RT-PCR targeting the TCR CDR3 was performed with the HTBI primer set. TCRdb re-called the multiplex PCR reads with MiXCR, one entry per CDR3 protein. The profile shows about 580,000 distinct CDR3 sequences, approximately 15% of them singletons. Source material: blood. These TCRs come from a woman in her twenties or thirties with Graves' hyperthyroidism that later progressed to Graves' ophthalmopathy.

The sample holds many counts of this clonotype. V usage is TRBV7-8 and J usage is TRBJ1-5; weak D call: TRBD1 (5 bases). The CDR3 is made up of 15 amino acids. Trimming removed 5 bases at V and 4 bases at J, with 15 bases between. The germline V gene encodes CDR1 SGHVS and CDR2 FQNEAQ. CDR3 residues: CASSGVTGGNQPQHF. As DNA, the CDR3 is TGTGCCAGCAGCGGGGTCACAGGAGGGAATCAGCCCCAGCATTTT.

The sample holds many counts of this clonotype. The chain employs TRBV2 and TRBJ1-1; D call uncertain. The germline V gene encodes CDR1 SNHLY and CDR2 FYNNEI. V was pared by 3 bases and J by 0 bases, with 11 bases between. CDR3 length: 15 amino acids. CDR3 DNA sequence: TGTGCCAGCAGTGACAGGAGCTTATTGAACACTGAAGCTTTCTTT. It codes for CASSDRSLLNTEAFF.

The V call is TRBV5-1, the J call TRBJ2-7, with D possibly being TRBD2 (6 bases). V was clipped by 0 bases and J by 7 bases, with 11 bases between them. The CDR3 extends over 13 amino acids. Germline V gene sequence: CDR1 SGHRS, CDR2 YFSETQ. The chain's CDR3 is CASSLASGTEQYF. As DNA, the CDR3 is TGCGCCAGCAGCTTGGCCTCAGGGACTGAGCAGTACTTC.

This clonotype was picked up many times. The V call is TRBV11-2, the J call TRBJ2-1, with no clear D. Per the germline V gene, CDR1 is SGHAT and CDR2 is FQNNGV. V lost 5 bases and J lost 2, with 7 bases in between. This CDR3 region has 13 residues. The CDR3 nucleotides are TGTGCCAGCAGCCGGGCCGCCTACAATGAGCAGTTCTTC. Residues: CASSRAAYNEQFF.

The CDR3 DNA follows: TGTGCCAGCAGTGATATTGGACTAGCGGGAGGCCCCTCCTACAATGAGCAGTTCTTC. It specifies CASSDIGLAGGPSYNEQFF. This chain connects TRBV2 to TRBJ2-1; 14 bases are shared with TRBD2. Germline CDR1 reads SNHLY; CDR2 reads FYNNEI. The CDR3 spans 19 residues. Germline trimming cut 3 bases from V and 0 bases from J; bases unmatched to any gene: 7.

Concerning this clonotype: An end of the junction differs from the germline gene, which may be a read error. V usage is TRBV6-9 and J usage is TRBJ2-5; D is unclear. The CDR3 totals 16 residues. In germline, CDR1 is MNHGY, CDR2 SVAAGI. CDR3 amino acids: CASSYGQLTEQGTQYF. CDR3 bases: TGTGCCAGCAGTTACGGTCAGCTAACGGAGCAAGGGACCCAGTACTTC.

Many counts were recorded for this clonotype. V usage is TRBV28 and J usage is TRBJ2-2; TRBD2 matches 12 bases. Trimming at V came to 7 bases and at J to 6 bases, leaving 6 bases not matched to a gene. From germline, CDR1 is MDHEN and CDR2 SYDVKM. This CDR3 comprises 15 residues. CDR3 loop: CASTRLAGDSGELFF. DNA for the CDR3: TGTGCCAGCACCAGACTAGCGGGAGACTCCGGGGAGCTGTTTTTT.

This clonotype was counted many times. V and J are TRBV30 and TRBJ2-3; D might be TRBD2 (5 bases). The CDR3 runs 13 residues. V was clipped by 0 bases and J by 4 bases, with 8 bases between them. From germline, CDR1 is GTSNPN and CDR2 SVGIG (reference sequence). The CDR3: CAWSVEGPDTQYF. CDR3 coding DNA: TGTGCCTGGAGTGTAGAGGGTCCAGATACGCAGTATTTT.

In this sample, this clonotype turned up many times. J is TRBJ2-1 and V is TRBV2; 9 positions agree with TRBD2. CDR3 length equals 14 residues. In germline, CDR1 is SNHLY, CDR2 FYNNEI. Losses at the gene ends were 7 bases for V and 4 bases for J; bases not matched to a gene: 5. DNA of the CDR3: TGTGCCAGCATAAGGACTAGCGATTACAATGAGCAGTTCTTC. This gives the protein CASIRTSDYNEQFF.

This clonotype was recorded at least ten times. The chain combines TRBV2 with TRBJ2-4, with a possible D match to TRBD2 (6 bases). The V gene's germline CDR1 is SNHLY and CDR2 FYNNEI. The CDR3 loop spans 15 amino acids. The V gene lost 5 bases and the J gene lost 7 bases, with 18 bases spanning the gap. CDR3: CASSLSLWGENIQYF. CDR3 nucleotide sequence: TGTGCCAGCAGTCTTAGCCTCTGGGGGGAGAACATTCAGTACTTC.

This clonotype was counted at least ten times. CDR3 sequence: CASSVALAGVWEQFF. The CDR3 DNA follows: TGTGCCAGCAGTGTGGCACTAGCGGGAGTTTGGGAGCAGTTCTTC. The chain is built from TRBV27 and TRBJ2-1; 11 positions agree with TRBD2. Trimming took 5 bases from V and 10 from J; bases not matched to a gene: 10. CDR1 MNHEY and CDR2 SMNVEV come from the germline V gene (reference sequence). This CDR3 comprises 15 residues.

About this clonotype: A read error may be the cause here, since a much bigger clone is one base away. J is TRBJ2-7 and V is TRBV28, with 7 positions matching TRBD1. This CDR3 has 13 amino acids. From germline, CDR1 is MDHEN and CDR2 SYDVKM. Trimming at V came to 9 bases and at J to 0 bases, leaving 5 bases not matched to a gene. Here the CDR3 reads CASTGTDSYEQYF. The CDR3 bases are TGTGCCAGTACTGGGACAGACTCCTACGAGCAGTACTTC.

This clonotype was found many times. The chain is built from TRBV5-1 and TRBJ1-2, with TRBD1 as a possible D gene (5 bases). Trimming removed 5 bases from V and 6 bases from J, with 14 bases in between. The germline CDR1 and CDR2 sequences are SGHRS and YFSETQ. The CDR3 consists of 13 residues. CDR3 coding DNA: TGCGCCAGCAGTAAGGACATTCAAAATGGCTACACCTTC. Protein sequence: CASSKDIQNGYTF.

The genes are TRBV19 and TRBJ1-1, with 8 bases fitting TRBD1. V shed 3 bases, J shed 1 base, and the junction held 13 bases outside the gene matches. The CDR3 covers 18 residues. The germline V gene has CDR1 LNHDA and CDR2 SQIVND (reference sequence). CDR3 amino acids: CASSITGGIGEENTEAFF. The CDR3 nucleotides are TGTGCCAGTAGTATCACAGGGGGTATTGGGGAAGAGAACACTGAAGCTTTCTTT. Combining the CDR3 with reference TRBV19 and TRBJ1-1 gives the whole variable domain DGGITQSPKYLFRKEGQNVTLSCEQNLNHDAMYWYRQDPGQGLRLIYYSQIVNDFQKGDIAEGYSVSREKKESFPLTVTSAQKNPTAFYLCASSITGGIGEENTEAFFGQGTRLTVV.

On this clonotype itself: A much larger clone sits a single nucleotide away, making a read error possible. V and J are TRBV7-2 and TRBJ2-1, with TRBD2 matching over 8 bases. Trimming removed 5 bases from V and 10 bases from J; junction bases left unmatched: 7. From germline, CDR1 is SGHTA and CDR2 FQGNSA. The CDR3 extends over 13 amino acids. CDR3 sequence: CASSPPGGWEQFF. For the CDR3, the DNA is TGTGCCAGCAGCCCCCCGGGGGGGTGGGAGCAGTTCTTC. Full variable domain (remainder filled in from reference TRBV7-2 and TRBJ2-1): GAGVSQSPSNKVTEKGKDVELRCDPISGHTALYWYRQSLGQGLEFLIYFQGNSAPDKSGLPSDRFSAERTGGSVSTLTIQRTQQEDSAVYLCASSPPGGWEQFFGPGTRLTVL.

The chain employs TRBV11-1 and TRBJ2-1; D not resolved. Germline CDR1 SGHAT, CDR2 FQDESV (reference sequence). Trimming removed 4 bases at V and 6 bases at J, with 22 bases between. This CDR3 is built from 17 residues. CDR3 region: CASSWVSGLPNPNEQFF. CDR3 sequence (DNA): TGTGCCAGCAGCTGGGTCTCCGGGTTACCAAACCCCAATGAGCAGTTCTTC.

This clonotype showed up many times. The chain has TRBV11-3 and TRBJ1-1, with D possibly matching TRBD1 (5 bases). The germline gives CDR1 SGHNT, CDR2 YENEEA. Trimming shortened V by 5 bases and J by 4 bases, and 20 bases separated the two germline ends. This CDR3 spans 16 amino acids. The CDR3 DNA reads as TGTGCCAGCAGCCCCGGGGGACGGTACGTGATCACTGAAGCTTTCTTT. Its protein product is CASSPGGRYVITEAFF.

This chain connects TRBV27 to TRBJ1-3; TRBD1 agrees at 9 bases. Germline loops: CDR1 MNHEY, CDR2 SMNVEV (reference sequence). V lost 10 bases to trimming and J lost 0 bases; unmatched junction nucleotides: 7. The CDR3 contains 15 residues. This chain's CDR3 is CATKGQGDSGNTIYF. CDR3 bases: TGTGCCACCAAGGGACAGGGAGACTCTGGAAACACCATATATTTT.

Worth noting for this clonotype: The junction departs from the called germline gene at one end, perhaps through a read error. The chain recombines TRBV3-1 with TRBJ2-1; D may be TRBD2 (6 bases). Germline V gene data show CDR1 as LGHDT and CDR2 as YNNKEL (reference sequence). This CDR3 is built from 11 residues. CDR3 protein: CASREGTSKVF. The DNA of the CDR3 is TGTGCCAGCAGGGAGGGAACTAGTAAGGTCTTC.

The table lists this clonotype with many counts. The V and J genes are TRBV30 and TRBJ1-1; 7 bases line up with TRBD1. The CDR3 extends over 11 amino acids. CDR1 and CDR2 from the germline V gene are GTSNPN and SVGIG (reference sequence). V lost 3 bases to trimming and J lost 9 bases; unmatched junction nucleotides: 4. CDR3 region: CAWSLDRQAFF. In DNA form, the CDR3 reads TGTGCCTGGAGCTTGGACAGGCAAGCTTTCTTT.

This clonotype showed up just a few times. This chain uses TRBV19 with TRBJ2-5, with 9 bases that match TRBD2. The length of the CDR3 is 15 residues. Germline values: CDR1 LNHDA, CDR2 SQIVND (reference sequence). The V segment lost 1 base and the J segment 2 bases; nucleotides outside the gene matches: 2. CDR3 sequence: CASSIVRGGQETQYF. The DNA of the CDR3 is TGTGCCAGTAGTATAGTGCGGGGGGGACAAGAGACCCAGTACTTC.

This clonotype has a count of ten or more. The CDR3, as DNA: TGTGCCAGCAGTGAACCGGGAGCAGGGAATGAGCAGTTCTTC. Encoded protein: CASSEPGAGNEQFF. The chain has TRBV6-1 and TRBJ2-1; a possible D gene is TRBD2 (6 bases). V shed 2 bases and J shed 7 bases, with 12 bases lying between them. Germline V gene sequence: CDR1 MNHNS, CDR2 SASEGT. The CDR3 runs 14 residues.

Ten or more counts support this clonotype. V gene TRBV20-1 combines with J gene TRBJ2-3, with 7 bases that match TRBD2. Germline-derived CDR1 and CDR2 are DFQATT and SNEGSKA (reference sequence). This CDR3 has 13 amino acids. V was pared by 0 bases and J by 10 bases, with 7 bases of the junction left unmatched. The CDR3 spells CSARDRKREAQYF. For the CDR3, the DNA is TGCAGTGCTAGAGATCGTAAGCGGGAAGCGCAGTATTTT.

This clonotype was counted a few times. V gene TRBV19 combines with J gene TRBJ1-1; no firm D call. V was pared by 2 bases and J by 6 bases, with 7 bases between. The CDR3 has 12 amino acids. Germline CDR1 LNHDA, CDR2 SQIVND (reference sequence). The CDR3: CASSIKRPEAFF. CDR3 DNA: TGTGCCAGTAGTATAAAGAGGCCTGAAGCTTTCTTT.

The chain links TRBV13 to TRBJ2-7; the D gene is possibly TRBD2 (5 bases). The CDR3 is 15 amino acids. CDR1 and CDR2 from the germline V gene are PRHDT and FYEKMQ (reference sequence). V dropped 5 bases and J dropped 4 bases, with 18 bases sitting between them. CDR3 sequence: CASSKNLGGLYEQYF. CDR3 bases: TGTGCCAGCAGCAAAAATCTGGGCGGACTTTACGAGCAGTACTTC.

The table lists this clonotype with many counts. The rearrangement links TRBV28 to TRBJ1-5; D not resolved. Trimming shortened V by 3 bases and J by 6 bases, and 9 bases separated the two germline ends. The CDR3 length is 13 residues. Germline V lookup: CDR1 MDHEN, CDR2 SYDVKM. This CDR3 is CASSLGITQPQHF. The CDR3 DNA is TGTGCCAGCAGTTTGGGTATCACTCAGCCCCAGCATTTT.

The chain has TRBV12-3 or TRBV12-4 and TRBJ2-1; D could derive from TRBD1 or TRBD2 (6 bases each). CDR3 length: 15 amino acids. Trimming removed 6 bases at V and 3 bases at J, with 15 bases between. CDR3 DNA sequence: TGTGCCAGCAGGTCCATCGAGGGGGGCTACAATGAGCAGTTCTTC. It specifies CASRSIEGGYNEQFF.